What follows are 29 T cell receptor beta chains derived from one specimen sequenced in a study of OX40 agonist ivuxolimab in advanced cancers. Using immunoSEQ multiplex PCR, the repertoire was profiled, and TCRdb retains in-frame clones only, with some absent. The sample holds about 54,000 clones, around nine tenths seen once. Sequences were derived from CD4+ or CD8+ T cells sorted from blood, sampled in a trial of the OX40 agonist ivuxolimab. The receptors come from an adult with an advanced solid tumor such as melanoma, head and neck, liver or kidney cancer.

The chain couples TRBV5-6 to TRBJ2-7; weak D call: TRBD1 (6 bases). The CDR3 is 15 amino acids. V lost 5 bases and J lost 3, with 18 bases in between. CDR1 SGHDT and CDR2 YYEEEE come from the germline V gene. CDR3 sequence reads: CASRTLTGSNYEQYF. The DNA of the CDR3 is TGTGCCAGCAGAACACTCACAGGGTCCAACTACGAGCAGTACTTC. Supplemented by reference TRBV5-6 and TRBJ2-7, the full variable domain reads DAGVTQSPTHLIKTRGQQVTLRCSPKSGHDTVSWYQQALGQGPQFIFQYYEEEERQRGNFPDRFSGHQFPNYSSELNVNALLLGDSALYLCASRTLTGSNYEQYFGPGTRLTVT.

The chain joins TRBV28 to TRBJ1-2; unclear D gene. Looked up from germline, CDR1 is MDHEN and CDR2 is SYDVKM. V was clipped by 10 bases and J by 4 bases, with 19 bases between them. The CDR3 sequence is 14 residues long. CDR3 protein: CATKGNFRSYGYTF. The CDR3 DNA is TGTGCCACGAAAGGGAACTTCCGTTCCTATGGCTACACCTTC.

The chain joins TRBV29-1 to TRBJ2-1, with D maybe TRBD2 (6 bases). Trimming shortened V by 7 bases and J by 0 bases, and 10 bases separated the two germline ends. CDR1 is SQVTM, CDR2 ANQGSEA, per germline. The CDR3 length is 13 residues. The CDR3 DNA sequence: TGCAGCGGTAGGCGGGACTCCTACAATGAGCAGTTCTTC. Protein sequence: CSGRRDSYNEQFF.

The chain uses TRBV10-3 and TRBJ2-7; TRBD1 matches at 9 bases. V gave up 3 bases and J gave up 3 bases; unmatched junction bases: 3. The CDR3 totals 14 residues. Germline lookup yields CDR1 ENHRY and CDR2 SYGVKD. The CDR3 DNA sequence: TGTGCCATCAGTGAAGGGACAGGGTTCTACGAGCAGTACTTC. Residues: CAISEGTGFYEQYF.

V is TRBV28 and J is TRBJ2-2; maybe TRBD2 (6 bases). In germline, CDR1 is MDHEN, CDR2 SYDVKM. CDR3 length: 13 amino acids. V was clipped by 6 bases and J by 8 bases, with 13 bases between them. Here the CDR3 DNA reads TGTGCCAGCAGCCTGACGGGGGTAGGGGAGCTGTTTTTT. Amino acids: CASSLTGVGELFF.

This clone was recorded once. The J gene is TRBJ1-5, the V gene TRBV5-4; tentative D call: TRBD1 (5 bases). From germline, CDR1 is SGHNT and CDR2 YYREEE (reference sequence). V lost 3 bases, J lost 7 bases, and 11 bases lay in between. CDR3 length: 13 residues. CDR3 DNA: TGTGCCAGCAGCTCTCAGGGAAGCCAGCCCCAGCATTTT. Its protein is CASSSQGSQPQHF.

The sample holds one count of this clone. J is TRBJ2-5 and V is TRBV2, with 10 positions matching TRBD1. CDR1 is SNHLY and CDR2 is FYNNEI in the germline V gene. J lost 5 bases, V lost 7 bases, and 7 bases had no gene match. The CDR3 length is 14 residues. DNA of the CDR3: TGTGCCAGCACTAAGACAGGGGGCAGGGAGACCCAGTACTTC. The encoded protein is CASTKTGGRETQYF.

The chain employs TRBV19 and TRBJ2-1, with TRBD2 identical over 9 bases. V shed 4 bases, J shed 7 bases, and the junction held 14 bases outside the gene matches. Per the germline V gene, CDR1 is LNHDA and CDR2 is SQIVND (reference sequence). CDR3 length equals 17 residues. The CDR3 nucleotides read TGTGCCAGTAGTAGAGGGGACGTGACTAGCGGTAGGAATGAGCAGTTCTTC. This codes for CASSRGDVTSGRNEQFF.

The rearrangement links TRBV5-5 to TRBJ1-1, with D perhaps TRBD1 (6 bases). The CDR3 runs to 14 residues. V lost 4 bases, J lost 3 bases, and 13 bases lay in between. Looked up from germline, CDR1 is SGHKS and CDR2 is YYEKEE (reference sequence). CDR3 sequence: CASSPIGGHTEAFF. The CDR3, as DNA: TGTGCCAGCAGCCCGATCGGGGGGCACACTGAAGCTTTCTTT.

By frequency in the sample, this clone is medium-sized. The rearrangement links TRBV19 to TRBJ2-7; the match to TRBD1 covers 11 bases. The germline V gene encodes CDR1 LNHDA and CDR2 SQIVND (reference sequence). With 6 bases clipped from V and 1 base from J, the junction kept 5 bases outside the gene matches. The CDR3 spans 15 residues. The CDR3 reads CASSPDRGHSYEQYF. In DNA, the CDR3 is TGTGCCAGTAGCCCGGACAGGGGGCATTCCTACGAGCAGTACTTC.

V usage is TRBV6-4 and J usage is TRBJ2-5, with D possibly TRBD1 on 5 matching bases. V lost 8 bases, J lost 4 bases, and 14 bases lay in between. Germline CDR1 MRHNA, CDR2 SNTAGT. This CDR3 contains 13 residues. CDR3 in amino acids: CASPEGQGETQYF. Here the CDR3 DNA reads TGTGCCAGCCCGGAAGGGCAGGGAGAGACCCAGTACTTC.

The chain combines TRBV4-1 with TRBJ2-1, with 8 bases fitting TRBD2. Germline CDR1 is MGHRA and CDR2 is YSYEKL. With 0 bases clipped from V and 8 bases from J, the junction kept 3 bases outside the gene matches. The CDR3 length is 14 residues. As DNA, the CDR3 is TGCGCCAGCAGCCAAGAACGGACTAGCCATGAGCAGTTCTTC. It yields the protein CASSQERTSHEQFF.

The rearrangement joins TRBV5-1 to TRBJ1-6; D perhaps matches TRBD1 (5 bases). The CDR3 spans 15 residues. The germline gives CDR1 SGHRS, CDR2 YFSETQ. The V end lost 4 bases, the J end lost 4 bases, and 12 bases lay between the germline ends. CDR3 DNA: TGCGCCAGCAGCCGCCGGGGGGATTATAATTCACCCCTCCACTTT. Translation: CASSRRGDYNSPLHF. The full variable domain, with the rest looked up from reference TRBV5-1 and TRBJ1-6, is KAGVTQTPRYLIKTRGQQVTLSCSPISGHRSVSWYQQTPGQGLQFLFEYFSETQRNKGNFPGRFSGRQFSNSRSEMNVSTLELGDSALYLCASSRRGDYNSPLHFGNGTRLTVT.

This clone was observed a single time. This sequence joins TRBV7-9 and TRBJ1-2; 8 nucleotides agree with TRBD1. Per the germline V gene, CDR1 is SEHNR and CDR2 is FQNEAQ (reference sequence). This CDR3 is built from 16 residues. Germline trimming cut 7 bases from V and 3 bases from J; bases unmatched to any gene: 13. The CDR3 DNA reads TGTGCCAGCACCCAAATCCGGACAGGGATCGACTATGGCTACACCTTC. This translates into CASTQIRTGIDYGYTF. Together with reference TRBV7-9 and TRBJ1-2, the CDR3 gives the full variable domain: DTGVSQNPRHKITKRGQNVTFRCDPISEHNRLYWYRQTLGQGPEFLTYFQNEAQLEKSRLLSDRFSAERPKGSFSTLEIQRTEQGDSAMYLCASTQIRTGIDYGYTFGSGTRLTVV.

This clone was counted once. The chain links TRBV10-2 to TRBJ2-3, with a tentative D call TRBD1 (5 bases). The V gene lost 5 bases and the J gene lost 1 base, with 13 bases spanning the gap. Germline-derived CDR1 and CDR2 are WSHSY and SAAADI. The CDR3 extends over 15 amino acids. CDR3 residues: CASSPDIAGTDTQYF. CDR3 coding DNA: TGCGCCAGCAGTCCGGACATTGCTGGCACAGATACGCAGTATTTT.

CDR3 in amino acids: CSVGRQGSTDTQYF. The DNA of the CDR3 is TGCAGCGTGGGAAGACAGGGATCCACAGATACGCAGTATTTT. V gene TRBV29-1 combines with J gene TRBJ2-3; 7 bases match TRBD1. The germline V gene encodes CDR1 SQVTM and CDR2 ANQGSEA. V gave up 6 bases and J gave up 2 bases; unmatched junction bases: 8. CDR3 length: 14 amino acids.

J is TRBJ2-3 and V is TRBV2; 8 positions match TRBD2. Germline lookup yields CDR1 SNHLY and CDR2 FYNNEI. The CDR3 totals 14 residues. The ends lost 3 bases at V and 8 bases at J; junction bases unmatched: 7. The DNA for the CDR3 is TGTGCCAGCAGTGACTTGCGGGGGGTAGGTACGCAGTATTTT. As protein: CASSDLRGVGTQYF.

V and J are TRBV7-3 and TRBJ2-7; 11 nucleotides match TRBD2. The CDR3 sequence is 15 residues long. CDR1 is SGHTA and CDR2 is FQGTGA in the germline V gene. The J segment lost 4 bases and the V segment lost 5 bases, leaving 7 bases of the junction unmatched. CDR3: CASSRGTSGVYEQYF. The CDR3 nucleotides are TGTGCCAGCAGCCGTGGGACTAGCGGAGTTTACGAGCAGTACTTC. The complete variable domain, with remaining parts taken from reference TRBV7-3 and TRBJ2-7, reads GAGVSQTPSNKVTEKGKYVELRCDPISGHTALYWYRQSLGQGPEFLIYFQGTGAADDSGLPNDRFFAVRPEGSVSTLKIQRTERGDSAVYLCASSRGTSGVYEQYFGPGTRLTVT.

The genes are TRBV5-6 and TRBJ2-1, with 9 bases lining up with TRBD2. V trimming: 2 bases; J trimming: 3 bases; junction bases outside the gene matches: 6. The CDR3 sequence is 16 residues long. Per the germline V gene, CDR1 is SGHDT and CDR2 is YYEEEE. CDR3 residues: CASSLVRAGGYNEQFF. The CDR3 coding sequence is TGTGCCAGCAGCTTAGTCCGAGCGGGGGGCTACAATGAGCAGTTCTTC.

The chain links TRBV6-1 to TRBJ2-5; D remains ambiguous. Trimming cost V 8 bases and J 1 base, with 11 bases left between them. CDR1 and CDR2 (germline): MNHNS, SASEGT. This CDR3 spans 13 amino acids. The CDR3 DNA follows: TGTGCCAGCGTTAAGCGAATCCAAGAGACCCAGTACTTC. Translating it yields CASVKRIQETQYF.

The CDR3 is CAWSLAGQGVVGETQYF. Written as DNA, the CDR3 is TGTGCCTGGAGTTTGGCGGGACAGGGGGTAGTAGGAGAGACCCAGTACTTC. The chain combines TRBV30 with TRBJ2-5; 11 bases map to TRBD1. CDR3 length: 17 residues. In germline, CDR1 is GTSNPN, CDR2 SVGIG (reference sequence). V lost 2 bases, J lost 4 bases, and 12 bases stayed unmatched.

This clone has more than one count but fewer than ten. The V and J genes are TRBV11-2 and TRBJ1-2; unclear D gene. Trimming took 1 base from V and 8 from J, leaving 8 bases between them. The CDR3 runs 12 residues. Germline V lookup: CDR1 SGHAT, CDR2 FQNNGV. The CDR3 loop is CASSLAAGGYTF. CDR3 DNA: TGTGCCAGCAGCTTAGCGGCGGGGGGCTACACCTTC.

This clone has just one count. The rearrangement joins TRBV25-1 to TRBJ1-2, with a possible D match to TRBD1 (5 bases). The V gene's germline CDR1 is MGHDK and CDR2 SYGVNS. This CDR3 contains 13 residues. V was clipped by 3 bases and J by 4 bases, with 9 bases between them. CDR3 loop: CASSDRDFYGYTF. DNA for the CDR3: TGTGCCAGCAGTGACAGGGACTTCTATGGCTACACCTTC.

V usage is TRBV19 and J usage is TRBJ1-2, with 7 bases aligning to TRBD1. Germline V gene lookup returns CDR1 LNHDA and CDR2 SQIVND (reference sequence). This CDR3 spans 13 amino acids. V lost 3 bases to trimming and J lost 9 bases; unmatched junction nucleotides: 7. The CDR3 DNA sequence: TGTGCCAGTAGTATTGGGGACAGTGGTAGCTACACCTTC. It encodes CASSIGDSGSYTF.

The chain couples TRBV19 to TRBJ2-1; 8 bases align to TRBD1. From germline, CDR1 is LNHDA and CDR2 SQIVND (reference sequence). With 8 bases clipped from V and 4 bases from J, the junction kept 4 bases outside the gene matches. CDR3 length: 13 amino acids. CDR3 in amino acids: CASGQGGYNEQFF. In DNA form, the CDR3 reads TGTGCCAGTGGACAGGGTGGGTACAATGAGCAGTTCTTC. The full variable domain, with the rest looked up from reference TRBV19 and TRBJ2-1, is DGGITQSPKYLFRKEGQNVTLSCEQNLNHDAMYWYRQDPGQGLRLIYYSQIVNDFQKGDIAEGYSVSREKKESFPLTVTSAQKNPTAFYLCASGQGGYNEQFFGPGTRLTVL.

The J gene is TRBJ1-2, the V gene TRBV30; 7 nucleotides agree with TRBD1. This CDR3 has 12 amino acids. The germline V gene has CDR1 GTSNPN and CDR2 SVGIG (reference sequence). J was trimmed by 10 bases and V by 3 bases; bases with no gene match: 8. This CDR3 reads CAWSPTGTDYTF. The CDR3 DNA is TGTGCCTGGAGCCCGACCGGGACAGACTACACCTTC.

This sequence joins TRBV11-2 and TRBJ2-3, with D unresolved. The V end lost 5 bases, the J end lost 2 bases, and 8 bases lay between the germline ends. Germline V CDR1 and CDR2: SGHAT, FQNNGV. This CDR3 spans 13 amino acids. CDR3 coding DNA: TGTGCCAGCAGCCGAGGATACACAGATACGCAGTATTTT. The encoded protein is CASSRGYTDTQYF.

The chain uses TRBV5-6 and TRBJ2-2; 8 bases are a match to TRBD2. CDR1 is SGHDT, CDR2 YYEEEE, per germline. This CDR3 spans 16 amino acids. V shed 4 bases and J 3 bases; nucleotides not matched to a gene: 8. Written as DNA, the CDR3 is TGTGCCAGCAGCGGCTTAGCGGGGTGGGACACCGGGGAGCTGTTTTTT. Translated: CASSGLAGWDTGELFF.

J is TRBJ2-7 and V is TRBV10-3, with D perhaps given as TRBD1 or TRBD2 (5 bases each). The CDR3 runs 13 residues. Germline V CDR1 and CDR2: ENHRY, SYGVKD. V lost 7 bases, J lost 3 bases, and 13 bases lay in between. CDR3 amino acids: CAIKGPKDYEQYF. The DNA of the CDR3 is TGTGCCATCAAGGGACCGAAAGACTACGAGCAGTACTTC.